What follows describes a single T cell receptor (beta chain). What it recognizes is unknown. The sample comes from a study of post-analysis software for immune sequencing data. The V segment lost 0 bases and the J segment 4 bases; nucleotides outside the gene matches: 6. Germline V lookup: CDR1 SGDLS, CDR2 YYNGEE. This CDR3 has 15 amino acids. Carried by the TCR beta cDNA libraries were unique molecular identifiers. Each batch of about 0.9 to 10 million T cells produced roughly 500,000 cDNA molecules. In TCRdb, the PCR reads were re-called with MiXCR into one record per CDR3 protein. The table lists 750,000 to 950,000 distinct CDR3 sequences, about 53% of them singletons. General study results and limits: Clustering by F measure revealed strong co-clustering among samples prepared together in one batch. Controls had significantly higher normalized Chao1 diversity than multiple sclerosis patients. The five TRBV segments detected at higher frequency in patients than in controls included TRBV5-6, TRBV5-1 and TRBV20-1.

This clonotype originated in a girl aged 5-17 years with multiple sclerosis. The sample taken for sequencing was blood. J is TRBJ2-7 and V is TRBV9; 8 bases map to TRBD1. The CDR3 region has the DNA TGTGCCAGCAGCGTAGCTGCAGGGGGCAAGTACGAGCAGTACTTC. Protein product: CASSVAAGGKYEQYF.